Listed here are 28 T cell receptor beta chains from one sample, sequenced in a study of T cells in tumors after PD-1 blockade (dated by TCRdb to about 2019). This sample's time point label indicates: after anti-PD-1 therapy. The protocol used for the library was the immunoSEQ multiplex PCR assay. In TCRdb, the immuneACCESS table is reduced to in-frame sequences with V and J assigned. These tables do not hold every clone; where another copy was compared, an unresolved V gene accounts for under half, and the others remain unexplained. Here the sample has approximately 8,100 clones; 65% occur a single time. Of the sample, 3.5% to 5.5% falls within the top ten clones. The input for sequencing was tumor tissue, taken after anti-PD-1 treatment. These receptors all stem from a human donor with basal cell carcinoma.

The chain recombines TRBV2 with TRBJ2-7; D is possibly TRBD1 (6 bases). Trimming pared 4 bases from V and 6 bases from J, leaving 22 bases between. The germline V gene has CDR1 SNHLY and CDR2 FYNNEI. The CDR3 loop spans 16 amino acids. For the CDR3, the DNA is TGTGCCAGCAGTGGGCAGGGGACATTTTCGACCCTCGAGCAGTACTTC. This gives the protein CASSGQGTFSTLEQYF.

V gene TRBV28 combines with J gene TRBJ2-5; D is undetermined. The CDR3 is 12 residues long. Germline-derived CDR1 and CDR2 are MDHEN and SYDVKM. V was pared by 6 bases and J by 1 base, with 6 bases between. CDR3 in DNA: TGTGCCAGCAGCCAGTCCCAAGAGACCCAGTACTTC. Translating it yields CASSQSQETQYF.

The chain recombines TRBV10-3 with TRBJ1-6; TRBD1 might be the D (6 bases). Germline CDR1 and CDR2: ENHRY and SYGVKD. Trimming removed 4 bases from V and 5 bases from J, with 9 bases in between. CDR3 length: 14 amino acids. The CDR3 sequence is CAISAPGDNSPLHF. DNA of the CDR3: TGTGCCATCAGTGCGCCAGGGGATAATTCACCCCTCCACTTT.

The chain joins TRBV9 to TRBJ2-1; 10 nucleotides match TRBD2. The CDR3 sequence is 15 residues long. Germline CDR1 is SGDLS and CDR2 is YYNGEE. V dropped 0 bases and J dropped 8; count of bases not matched to a gene: 5. The CDR3 loop is CASSVELAGKYEQFF. The CDR3 DNA reads as TGTGCCAGCAGCGTAGAACTAGCGGGGAAGTATGAGCAGTTCTTC.

In its sample, this clone was seen once. The chain links TRBV5-5 to TRBJ1-6; perhaps TRBD1 as D (5 bases). Germline V gene lookup returns CDR1 SGHKS and CDR2 YYEKEE (reference sequence). The CDR3 is 14 amino acids. Trimming left V 4 bases short and J 5 bases short, with 10 bases between. CDR3 loop: CASSQGRNNSPLHF. CDR3 nucleotide sequence: TGTGCCAGCAGCCAGGGACGGAATAATTCACCCCTCCACTTT.

V is TRBV10-3 and J is TRBJ1-1; the D is unclear. In germline, CDR1 is ENHRY, CDR2 SYGVKD. CDR3 length equals 13 residues. Trimming shortened V by 6 bases and J by 1 base, and 9 bases separated the two germline ends. CDR3 sequence: CAIRGSPNTEAFF. DNA for the CDR3: TGTGCCATCAGGGGCAGTCCGAACACTGAAGCTTTCTTT.

This clone was counted only a few times. V and J are TRBV10-2 and TRBJ2-7; 8 nucleotides align to TRBD2. The CDR3 has 13 amino acids. The junction had 6 bases not matched to a gene; V was cut back by 6 bases and J by 5 bases. The germline CDR1 and CDR2 sequences are WSHSY and SAAADI. The CDR3 region is CASRALAADEQYF. In DNA, the CDR3 is TGCGCCAGCAGGGCACTAGCGGCGGACGAGCAGTACTTC.

This clone was counted between two and nine times. At one end, the junction sequence differs from germline, possibly due to a read error. The chain carries TRBV6-6 and TRBJ1-2, with 7 bases matching TRBD1. CDR1 MNHNY and CDR2 SVGAGI come from the germline V gene (reference sequence). The CDR3 extends over 13 amino acids. The CDR3 DNA reads TGTGCTAGCAACAGGGGAGATCTATATGGCTACACCTTC. Translation: CASNRGDLYGYTF.

This chain connects TRBV6-5 to TRBJ2-3; D possibly corresponds to TRBD2 (6 bases). Germline values: CDR1 MNHEY, CDR2 SVGAGI. This CDR3 has 15 residues. V lost 5 bases to trimming and J lost 4 bases, with 16 bases between them. CDR3 in DNA: TGTGCCAGCAGTCGACTGGGCGGGGTGGCAGATACGCAGTATTTT. This encodes CASSRLGGVADTQYF.

The genes are TRBV4-2 and TRBJ1-2; D unresolved. V lost 4 bases, J lost 2 bases, and 11 bases lay in between. The CDR3 is 14 residues long. CDR1 and CDR2 (germline): LGHNA, YNFKEQ. CDR3 amino acids: CASSPTSANYGYTF. The CDR3 DNA reads TGTGCCAGCAGCCCGACATCCGCGAACTATGGCTACACCTTC.

The rearrangement joins TRBV2 to TRBJ1-5, with no clear D. CDR1 is SNHLY and CDR2 is FYNNEI in the germline V gene. Trimming removed 6 bases at V and 0 bases at J, with 3 bases between. CDR3 length: 12 residues. CDR3 DNA: TGTGCCAGCAGAAATAGCAATCAGCCCCAGCATTTT. Its translation: CASRNSNQPQHF.

This chain joins TRBV2 and TRBJ1-5, with D possibly TRBD1 on 5 matching bases. From germline, CDR1 is SNHLY and CDR2 FYNNEI. The CDR3 consists of 13 residues. V was clipped by 4 bases and J by 3 bases, with 7 bases between them. DNA of the CDR3: TGTGCCAGCAGTGGGGGCGCCAATCAGCCCCAGCATTTT. It is translated as CASSGGANQPQHF.

The chain links TRBV30 to TRBJ1-4; D is ambiguous. Germline V gene data show CDR1 as GTSNPN and CDR2 as SVGIG (reference sequence). CDR3 length: 14 residues. V shed 0 bases and J shed 7 bases, with 12 bases lying between them. The DNA of the CDR3 is TGTGCCTGGAGTGTACCTGGGTATGGTGAAAAACTGTTTTTT. This encodes CAWSVPGYGEKLFF.

V is TRBV3-1 (or the pseudogene TRBV3-2) and J is TRBJ1-1, with D perhaps matching TRBD1 (5 bases). V was pared by 5 bases and J by 0 bases, with 7 bases between. Germline V lookup: CDR1 LGHDT, CDR2 YNNKEL (reference sequence). The CDR3 runs 13 residues. CDR3: CASSDRVNTEAFF. CDR3 nucleotides: TGTGCCAGCAGCGACAGAGTGAACACTGAAGCTTTCTTT.

V and J are TRBV7-9 and TRBJ2-7, with 8 positions matching TRBD1. Germline trimming cut 5 bases from V and 8 bases from J; bases unmatched to any gene: 14. The CDR3 extends over 15 amino acids. The V gene's germline CDR1 is SEHNR and CDR2 FQNEAQ (reference sequence). DNA for the CDR3: TGTGCCAGCAGCAGATCAGACAGGGGCCCAGGGCAGCAGTACTTC. This sequence encodes CASSRSDRGPGQQYF.

This clone was seen only a few times. The J gene is TRBJ1-1, the V gene TRBV29-1, with 12 nucleotides matching TRBD1. Germline trimming cut 7 bases from V and 7 bases from J; bases unmatched to any gene: 4. Germline lookup yields CDR1 SQVTM and CDR2 ANQGSEA. This CDR3 is 12 amino acids long. CDR3 sequence reads: CSGGQGAGEAFF. The CDR3, as DNA: TGCAGCGGGGGACAGGGGGCTGGTGAAGCTTTCTTT.

The chain uses TRBV5-4 and TRBJ1-2; 12 bases map to TRBD1. V was clipped by 4 bases and J by 7 bases; unmatched bases: 14. The CDR3 is 17 residues long. Germline V gene sequence: CDR1 SGHNT, CDR2 YYREEE (reference sequence). CDR3 amino acids: CASSLPGTGGLASGYTF. The CDR3 coding sequence is TGTGCCAGCAGCCTACCCGGGACAGGGGGCCTCGCTTCTGGCTACACCTTC.

The V and J genes are TRBV10-1 and TRBJ2-3; no definite D call. From germline, CDR1 is WNHNN and CDR2 SYGVQD (reference sequence). The CDR3 has 14 amino acids. V was cut by 2 bases and J by 5 bases, with 11 bases left in between. CDR3 nucleotides: TGCGCCAGCAGTGAGCCGGAGCACCTAGATACGCAGTATTTT. Its protein product is CASSEPEHLDTQYF.

The chain employs TRBV30 and TRBJ2-7; D might be TRBD1 (5 bases). V lost 4 bases, J lost 6 bases, and 19 bases lay in between. Germline V CDR1 and CDR2: GTSNPN, SVGIG (reference sequence). CDR3 length equals 14 residues. CDR3 amino acids: CAWKFGQGQREQYF. CDR3 nucleotides: TGTGCCTGGAAATTTGGGCAGGGTCAACGCGAGCAGTACTTC.

The chain employs TRBV2 and TRBJ1-4; possible D gene TRBD1, 6 bases. There are 15 residues in the CDR3. V lost 3 bases, J lost 7 bases, and 15 bases lay in between. Germline V gene lookup returns CDR1 SNHLY and CDR2 FYNNEI. Here the CDR3 reads CASSDIGGASEKLFF. In DNA, the CDR3 is TGTGCCAGCAGTGATATCGGGGGGGCTAGTGAAAAACTGTTTTTT.

The CDR3 loop reads CASSVARGNTGELFF. Here the CDR3 DNA reads TGTGCCAGCAGCGTAGCGCGGGGGAACACCGGGGAGCTGTTTTTT. The chain employs TRBV9 and TRBJ2-2, with D perhaps matching TRBD2 (6 bases). CDR1 is SGDLS, CDR2 YYNGEE, per germline. V was cut by 0 bases and J by 1 base, with 7 bases left in between. CDR3 size: 15 residues.

Here the CDR3 reads CASSLEGHRAGGYTF. In DNA, the CDR3 is TGTGCCAGCAGCTTAGAGGGTCATAGGGCCGGTGGCTACACCTTC. The J gene is TRBJ1-2, the V gene TRBV7-6; unclear D gene. Germline V CDR1 and CDR2: SGHVS, FNYEAQ. The length of the CDR3 is 15 residues. The V end was cut by 1 base, the J end by 7 bases, with 16 bases between. Full variable domain (missing parts from reference TRBV7-6 and TRBJ1-2): GAGVSQSPRYKVTKRGQDVALRCDPISGHVSLYWYRQALGQGPEFLTYFNYEAQQDKSGLPNDRFSAERPEGSISTLTIQRTEQRDSAMYRCASSLEGHRAGGYTFGSGTRLTVV.

The rearrangement uses TRBV5-6 and TRBJ2-5; 14 bases fit TRBD2. The junction had 10 bases not matched to a gene; V was cut back by 1 base and J by 5 bases. The CDR3 contains 18 residues. Germline V CDR1 and CDR2: SGHDT, YYEEEE. The CDR3 DNA follows: TGTGCCAGCAGCTTGTTCGGGACTAGCGGGAGAGTCGCGGAGACCCAGTACTTC. Protein: CASSLFGTSGRVAETQYF.

The chain has TRBV12-1 and TRBJ1-3; the tabulated D call, TRBD1, remains unverified against the DNA. TRBV12-1 has pseudogene status. The CDR3 is made up of 18 amino acids. For the CDR3, the DNA is TGTGCCAGCAGCTTTCAATTGATCCGGGAAGGACAGCTGAACACCATATATTTT. Residues: CASSFQLIREGQLNTIYF.

The V call is TRBV5-4, the J call TRBJ2-1, with TRBD1 as a possible D gene (7 bases). The CDR3 is made up of 16 amino acids. V was pared by 2 bases and J by 7 bases, with 19 bases between. Germline V gene data show CDR1 as SGHNT and CDR2 as YYREEE (reference sequence). The CDR3 DNA reads TGTGCCAGCAGCTTAGGAGGGGGCCCCCTGTTTAATGAGCAGTTCTTC. Translated: CASSLGGGPLFNEQFF.

This rearrangement joins TRBV7-2 to TRBJ1-4, with a tentative D call TRBD1 (5 bases). Per germline, CDR1 SGHTA and CDR2 FQGNSA. The CDR3 runs to 13 residues. V was clipped by 1 base and J by 6 bases, with 6 bases between them. This CDR3 is CASSLGGDEKLFF. The CDR3 DNA reads as TGTGCCAGCAGCTTAGGAGGGGATGAAAAACTGTTTTTT.

The rearrangement joins TRBV27 to TRBJ1-2; 7 bases map to TRBD1. This CDR3 region has 12 residues. Germline V gene lookup returns CDR1 MNHEY and CDR2 SMNVEV (reference sequence). V lost 3 bases, J lost 7 bases, and 2 bases stayed unmatched. The CDR3 DNA reads TGTGCCAGCAGTTTTGCAGGGGGTGGCTACACCTTC. Protein sequence: CASSFAGGGYTF.

The chain recombines TRBV10-3 with TRBJ1-2; 9 bases are a match to TRBD1. The germline gives CDR1 ENHRY, CDR2 SYGVKD. The CDR3 has 14 residues. V was clipped by 5 bases and J by 2 bases; unmatched bases: 3. CDR3 residues: CAISPGTGNYGYTF. In DNA form, the CDR3 reads TGTGCCATCAGTCCCGGGACAGGGAACTATGGCTACACCTTC.